This TCR beta chain stems from a study of T cell repertoires in cytomegalovirus infection. Study as a whole: A matching HLA type, together with CMV infection, was signaled by public TCR beta signatures.

Using its own MiXCR run on the reads, TCRdb lists one record per CDR3 protein. Of about 230,000 distinct CDR3 sequences detected, over 20% appear once; the ten largest clones hold around a sixth. Worth noting for this clonotype: Its antigen is as yet unknown.

CDR3 length: 14 residues. CDR1 SQVTM and CDR2 ANQGSEA come from the germline V gene. J was trimmed by 1 base and V by 3 bases; bases with no gene match: 4. Study-wide results and limits: Adding up the frequency of public TCR beta families identified people who carried CMV plus the relevant HLA. Ex vivo, HLA-C-restricted CMV-specific TCR beta clonotypes prevailed over the rest of the response.

The receptor was isolated from a human donor in good health (CMV status not recorded). Some clones in this sample may be carry-over from other donors' samples. The rearrangement links TRBV29-1 to TRBJ1-2; 8 bases fit TRBD1. The sequenced material came from CD8+ T cells from PBMCs. The CDR3 here is CSVDLGQGNYGYTF. The DNA for the CDR3 is TGCAGCGTTGACTTAGGACAGGGTAACTATGGCTACACCTTC.